Shown below are 5 T cell receptor beta chains from a single sample sequenced in a study of cytomegalovirus exposure and HLA in healthy donors. PCR employed 60 Vbeta and 13 Jbeta primers. Sequencing used immunoSEQ multiplex PCR; TCRdb keeps in-frame clones, though not all of them. The sample has 95,000 to 100,000 clones, approximately 85% seen once. Sample: PBMCs. These TCRs come from a young man in good health and CMV-seronegative.

The chain employs TRBV6-6 and TRBJ2-1; D call uncertain. The CDR3 has 12 residues. CDR1 is MNHNY, CDR2 SVGAGI, per germline (reference sequence). V was shortened by 10 bases and J by 6 bases, with 13 bases between the two germline ends. CDR3 loop: CATKESSNEQFF. As DNA, the CDR3 is TGTGCCACTAAAGAGTCTTCCAATGAGCAGTTCTTC.

This clone was seen only once. The chain couples TRBV19 to TRBJ2-2, with 8 positions matching TRBD2. Unmatched junction bases numbered 12, after V lost 10 bases and J lost 2 bases. Germline assignment: CDR1 LNHDA and CDR2 SQIVND (reference sequence). The CDR3 has 16 amino acids. The CDR3 reads CATGAEAGGNTGELFF. In nucleotides, the CDR3 is TGTGCCACAGGGGCGGAGGCGGGGGGAAACACCGGGGAGCTGTTTTTT. The variable domain in full, with the rest retrieved from reference TRBV19 and TRBJ2-2, is DGGITQSPKYLFRKEGQNVTLSCEQNLNHDAMYWYRQDPGQGLRLIYYSQIVNDFQKGDIAEGYSVSREKKESFPLTVTSAQKNPTAFYLCATGAEAGGNTGELFFGEGSRLTVL.

This chain connects TRBV7-8 to TRBJ2-5; D not resolved. Trimming removed 5 bases from V and 2 bases from J, with 12 bases in between. There are 14 residues in the CDR3. Germline V gene data show CDR1 as SGHVS and CDR2 as FQNEAQ. DNA for the CDR3: TGTGCCAGCAGCGACACCGAGCTACAAGAGACCCAGTACTTC. Its protein product is CASSDTELQETQYF.

The V and J genes are TRBV6-1 and TRBJ2-3; D is uncertain. The germline V gene has CDR1 MNHNS and CDR2 SASEGT. This CDR3 spans 14 amino acids. Deletions cut 7 bases from V and 2 bases from J, with 13 bases between. CDR3 amino acids: CASTSVPDTDTQYF. CDR3 nucleotides: TGTGCCAGCACTAGTGTTCCCGACACAGATACGCAGTATTTT.

The V and J genes are TRBV7-9 and TRBJ1-1, with 8 bases lining up with TRBD1. J was trimmed by 3 bases and V by 5 bases; bases with no gene match: 8. Germline CDR1 SEHNR, CDR2 FQNEAQ (reference sequence). This CDR3 has 15 residues. The CDR3 reads CASSAPGTGHTEAFF. DNA for the CDR3: TGTGCCAGCAGCGCCCCCGGGACAGGACACACTGAAGCTTTCTTT.